The source of this T cell receptor (beta chain) is a study of cytomegalovirus exposure and HLA in healthy donors. Whole-study findings and limits: Reported results showed that the classifier diagnosed cytomegalovirus status with high specificity and sensitivity.

A word on this clone: Its matching antigen is unknown.

The PCR was carried out with 60 Vbeta primers and 13 Jbeta primers. The table came from immunoSEQ multiplex PCR; TCRdb's copy has only in-frame clones and leaves some out. The sample holds some 110,000 clones, approximately 82% seen once. This CDR3 region has 12 residues. Germline CDR1 and CDR2: MDHEN and SYDVKM. V gave up 5 bases and J gave up 3 bases, with 8 bases separating them. The sequenced sample was PBMCs. The rearrangement uses TRBV28 and TRBJ2-7; no clear D. This TCR derives from a man aged 35 to 55 in good health and CMV-seropositive. The CDR3, as DNA: TGTGCCAGCAGTGACACCTTCTACGAGCAGTACTTC. Translating gives CASSDTFYEQYF.